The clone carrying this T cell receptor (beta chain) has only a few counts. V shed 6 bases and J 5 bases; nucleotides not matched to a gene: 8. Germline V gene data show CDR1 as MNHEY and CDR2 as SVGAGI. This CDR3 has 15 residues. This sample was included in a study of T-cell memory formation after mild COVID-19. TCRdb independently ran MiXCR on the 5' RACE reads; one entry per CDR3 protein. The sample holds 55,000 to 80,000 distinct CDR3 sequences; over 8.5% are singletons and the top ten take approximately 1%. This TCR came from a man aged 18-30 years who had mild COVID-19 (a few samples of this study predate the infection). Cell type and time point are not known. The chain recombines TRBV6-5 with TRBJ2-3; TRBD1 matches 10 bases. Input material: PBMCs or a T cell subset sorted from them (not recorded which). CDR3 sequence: CASSRDRGRVDTQYF. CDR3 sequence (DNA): TGTGCCAGCAGCCGCGACAGGGGGCGCGTAGATACGCAGTATTTT.